The clone carrying this TCR beta chain was observed a few times. An end of the junction does not agree with germline; a read error may underlie this. These data come from a study of tumor and adjacent non-tumor tissue in lung cancer. RNA was extracted from bulk tissue without any cell sorting. A modified ARM-PCR protocol with three rounds of nested PCR amplified TCRbeta. One entry per CDR3 protein results from TCRdb running MiXCR on the multiplex PCR reads. This sample carries about 120,000 distinct CDR3 sequences, over 65% of them seen once, and the ten largest clones take about 13%. This CDR3 has 14 residues. The V gene's germline CDR1 is DFQATT and CDR2 SNEGSKA (reference sequence).

The clonotype was recovered from a man younger than 40 with non-small cell lung cancer. The specimen was lung tumor tissue. The chain recombines TRBV20-1 with TRBJ2-7; 13 nucleotides agree with TRBD2. In nucleotides, the CDR3 is TGCAGTACTAGACTAGCGGGGGGTAACGGCGAGCAGTACTTC. It is translated as CSTRLAGGNGEQYF.